This T cell receptor (beta chain) comes out of a study of T cell responses to AZD1222 COVID-19 vaccine. Study-level results: Increases in Spike-specific TCR breadth and depth were seen after two AZD1222 doses. White British ancestry dominated among donors, who included more females, and clonal diversity was possibly underestimated. It was only after the peak T cell response that any repertoires were sampled.

Method: immunoSEQ multiplex PCR; TCRdb's copy keeps in-frame clones and lacks some. This sample has 120,000 to 150,000 clones, with roughly 91% found just once. The CDR3 consists of 18 residues. Concerning this clone itself: Its target is unknown.

Second doses were pooled across both intervals (about 4 or about 12 weeks). The J gene is TRBJ2-2, the V gene TRBV21-1. TRBV21-1 is marked as a pseudogene. The sequencing here drew on peripheral blood, taken 28 days after the second AZD1222 dose. This receptor was identified in an adult who received the AZD1222 COVID-19 vaccine. The CDR3 DNA reads as TGTGCCAGCAGCAAAGCGCATTTGGAGAAACGGGGGCTCGGGGAGCTGTTTTTT. Its translation is CASSKAHLEKRGLGELFF.